These 12 T cell receptor beta chains were sequenced from one sample in a study of Graves' ophthalmopathy and Graves' hyperthyroidism. The authors amplified TCR beta CDR3 regions, and they did so from RNA transcripts for repertoire sequencing. Scientists carried out first-round RT-PCR using HTBI primers and then a second-round multiplex PCR. TCRdb analysed the multiplex PCR reads with MiXCR anew, one entry per CDR3 protein. The sample includes 680,000 or so distinct CDR3 sequences, about 20% of them seen just once. Sequences were obtained from peripheral blood. These receptor sequences come from a woman in her late teens or twenties with stable Graves' hyperthyroidism. Some clones in this sample may be carry-over from other donors' samples.

The table lists this clonotype with many counts. V usage is TRBV5-1 and J usage is TRBJ1-2; D not resolved. CDR1 is SGHRS and CDR2 is YFSETQ in the germline V gene. The CDR3 is made up of 15 amino acids. The V gene lost 0 bases and the J gene lost 8 bases, with 17 bases spanning the gap. The CDR3 protein is CASSLASDGRGGYTF. In DNA form, the CDR3 reads TGCGCCAGCAGCTTGGCCTCGGACGGGCGGGGAGGCTACACCTTC.

This clonotype was observed a few times. This chain uses TRBV12-3 or TRBV12-4 with TRBJ2-5; 9 bases are shared with TRBD2. CDR3 length: 15 residues. With V trimmed by 3 bases and J by 5 bases, 7 bases remained unmatched. The CDR3 coding sequence is TGTGCCAGCAGTTTCAAGCGGGGGGTCCGGGAGACCCAGTACTTC. Encoded protein: CASSFKRGVRETQYF.

This clonotype has a single count. A much larger clonotype is one base distant, so this may be a read error. The J gene is TRBJ2-4, the V gene TRBV30, with D possibly being TRBD2 (6 bases). The CDR3 has 14 amino acids. Germline CDR1 GTSNPN, CDR2 SVGIG (reference sequence). The CDR3, as DNA: TGTGCCTGGAGTGAGGGAGGAGCCAAAAACATTAAGTACTTC. This translates into CAWSEGGAKNIKYF.

In its sample, this clonotype was seen many times. This chain links TRBV20-1 with TRBJ2-5; D is undetermined. The V end was cut by 7 bases, the J end by 0 bases, with 9 bases between. CDR1 DFQATT and CDR2 SNEGSKA come from the germline V gene (reference sequence). CDR3 size: 12 residues. CDR3 in amino acids: CSVSRNQETQYF. DNA for the CDR3: TGCAGTGTATCTAGAAACCAAGAGACCCAGTACTTC.

This clonotype came up many times. The chain has TRBV12-3 or TRBV12-4 and TRBJ1-1; D unclear. The CDR3 is 12 residues long. Trimming took off 5 bases at V and 4 bases at J, with 8 bases between the two ends. The chain's CDR3 is CASSPPSTEAFF. For the CDR3, the DNA is TGTGCCAGCAGTCCCCCGAGCACTGAAGCTTTCTTT.

The CDR3 DNA is TGTGCCAGCAGCAGGGAGGTGGGGGAGACCCAGTACTTC. Its protein is CASSREVGETQYF. The chain combines TRBV6-1 with TRBJ2-5; maybe TRBD2 (6 bases). Trimming removed 6 bases at V and 5 bases at J, with 13 bases between. The length of the CDR3 is 13 residues. Germline V gives CDR1 MNHNS, CDR2 SASEGT.

This clonotype has at least ten counts. The CDR3 region is CASSIQGAMETQYF. CDR3 DNA: TGTGCCAGTAGTATCCAGGGGGCTATGGAGACCCAGTACTTC. This chain links TRBV19 with TRBJ2-5; 8 nucleotides align to TRBD1. V was pared by 3 bases and J by 5 bases, with 5 bases of the junction left unmatched. The CDR3 sequence is 14 residues long. From germline, CDR1 is LNHDA and CDR2 SQIVND (reference sequence).

This clonotype was observed many times. V usage is TRBV5-6 and J usage is TRBJ1-3; D is uncertain. V was clipped by 0 bases and J by 4 bases, with 11 bases between them. Germline V gene sequence: CDR1 SGHDT, CDR2 YYEEEE. CDR3 length: 15 amino acids. The DNA of the CDR3 is TGTGCCAGCAGCTTGGTTGGGCGCAAGGGAAACACCATATATTTT. Encoded protein: CASSLVGRKGNTIYF.

This clonotype has a count of ten or more. The V and J genes are TRBV2 and TRBJ2-7; 9 nucleotides agree with TRBD2. The CDR3 contains 14 residues. With 6 bases clipped from V and 3 bases from J, the junction kept 6 bases outside the gene matches. Per germline, CDR1 SNHLY and CDR2 FYNNEI. CDR3: CASSVAGGGYEQYF. The CDR3 DNA follows: TGTGCCAGCAGCGTGGCGGGGGGGGGCTACGAGCAGTACTTC. The full variable domain, its missing parts supplied by reference TRBV2 and TRBJ2-7, is EPEVTQTPSHQVTQMGQEVILRCVPISNHLYFYWYRQILGQKVEFLVSFYNNEISEKSEIFDDQFSVERPDGSNFTLKIRSTKLEDSAMYFCASSVAGGGYEQYFGPGTRLTVT.

This clonotype appeared many times. The V and J genes are TRBV28 and TRBJ2-5; the match to TRBD2 covers 8 bases. This CDR3 contains 16 residues. Per the germline V gene, CDR1 is MDHEN and CDR2 is SYDVKM. Trimming took 6 bases from V and 1 from J; bases not matched to a gene: 10. As DNA, the CDR3 is TGTGCCAGCAGACCGTTAGCGGGACCAACCCAAGAGACCCAGTACTTC. Amino acid sequence: CASRPLAGPTQETQYF.

This clonotype was seen more than once but under ten times. Possible read error: a much larger clone is one base away. The chain joins TRBV29-1 to TRBJ2-5; 11 bases align to TRBD2. The CDR3 is 16 residues long. Per germline, CDR1 SQVTM and CDR2 ANQGSEA. The CDR3 protein is CSVVPLAGGGEETKYF. CDR3 in DNA: TGCAGCGTTGTGCCCCTAGCGGGAGGTGGGGAGGAGACCAAGTACTTC. Full variable domain (remainder filled in from reference TRBV29-1 and TRBJ2-5): SAVISQKPSRDICQRGTSLTIQCQVDSQVTMMFWYRQQPGQSLTLIATANQGSEATYESGFVIDKFPISRPNLTFSTLTVSNMSPEDSSIYLCSVVPLAGGGEETKYFGPGTRLLVL.

The chain employs TRBV5-1 and TRBJ1-2; D is unclear. The CDR3 runs to 17 residues. Germline CDR1 reads SGHRS; CDR2 reads YFSETQ. The V gene lost 2 bases and the J gene lost 0 bases, with 17 bases spanning the gap. This CDR3 reads CASSLSYDVRSNYGYTF. CDR3 DNA sequence: TGCGCCAGCAGCTTATCCTACGACGTTCGCTCTAACTATGGCTACACCTTC.